These 29 T cell receptor beta chains were sequenced from one sample in a study of blood T cell repertoires in COVID-19. Here immunoSEQ multiplex PCR was the method, and the copy in TCRdb shows in-frame clones only, minus some. Of about 80,000 clones listed, about 83% are singletons. Sequences were obtained from peripheral blood. All receptors derive from a man older than 75 with active or convalescent COVID-19.

This clone appeared once. The gene calls are TRBV19 and TRBJ2-4; 10 nucleotides agree with TRBD1. Per the germline V gene, CDR1 is LNHDA and CDR2 is SQIVND (reference sequence). This CDR3 is built from 14 residues. With 7 bases clipped from V and 7 bases from J, the junction kept 7 bases outside the gene matches. The CDR3 bases are TGTGCCAGTAACTTTCGGGACAGGGGTAACATTCAGTACTTC. This sequence encodes CASNFRDRGNIQYF.

This chain joins TRBV20-1 and TRBJ1-5, with D possibly TRBD1 on 6 matching bases. Trimming pared 3 bases from V and 6 bases from J, leaving 21 bases between. Germline V lookup: CDR1 DFQATT, CDR2 SNEGSKA (reference sequence). The length of the CDR3 is 16 residues. CDR3 region: CSASEPTGLNAQPQHF. DNA of the CDR3: TGCAGTGCTAGTGAACCTACAGGGCTTAACGCTCAGCCCCAGCATTTT.

The chain combines TRBV6-6 with TRBJ1-2, with TRBD1 matching over 7 bases. Germline V gives CDR1 MNHNY, CDR2 SVGAGI (reference sequence). J gave up 6 bases and V 2 bases, and 3 bases lay outside the gene matches. The CDR3 has 13 amino acids. CDR3 sequence: CASSYTGQDGYTF. The DNA of the CDR3 is TGTGCCAGCAGTTACACCGGACAGGATGGCTACACCTTC.

The rearrangement joins TRBV5-1 to TRBJ2-1, with TRBD2 as a possible D gene (6 bases). Trimming removed 7 bases at V and 5 bases at J, with 16 bases between. Germline V gene lookup returns CDR1 SGHRS and CDR2 YFSETQ. The CDR3 length is 14 residues. The CDR3 DNA is TGCGCCAGCCACCGGAGCGGGTCTAACAATGAGCAGTTCTTC. Its protein product is CASHRSGSNNEQFF.

V gene TRBV5-5 combines with J gene TRBJ1-5; no clear D. V was shortened by 0 bases and J by 3 bases, with 13 bases between the two germline ends. This CDR3 spans 16 amino acids. Germline CDR1 SGHKS, CDR2 YYEKEE (reference sequence). CDR3 region: CASSLGFSVPNQPQHF. CDR3 nucleotide sequence: TGTGCCAGCAGCTTGGGTTTTAGCGTCCCCAATCAGCCCCAGCATTTT.

The genes are TRBV11-2 and TRBJ2-3, with 13 bases matching TRBD2. Germline V gene lookup returns CDR1 SGHAT and CDR2 FQNNGV. The ends lost 5 bases at V and 2 bases at J; junction bases unmatched: 7. The CDR3 consists of 17 residues. The CDR3 sequence: CASSRAGLAGPTDTQYF. The CDR3 nucleotides read TGTGCCAGCAGCCGAGCGGGACTAGCGGGACCCACAGATACGCAGTATTTT.

V and J are TRBV2 and TRBJ1-5; 8 nucleotides match TRBD1. This CDR3 contains 14 residues. Germline trimming cut 1 base from V and 7 bases from J; bases unmatched to any gene: 3. Germline CDR1 is SNHLY and CDR2 is FYNNEI. This CDR3 is CASSEGTGKQPQHF. The CDR3 nucleotides are TGTGCCAGCAGTGAAGGGACAGGGAAACAGCCCCAGCATTTT.

This clone has a handful of counts. V and J are TRBV3-1 (or the pseudogene TRBV3-2) and TRBJ2-5, with D possibly being TRBD2 (6 bases). Germline CDR1 and CDR2: LGHDT and YNNKEL (reference sequence). The CDR3 length is 13 residues. V lost 4 bases and J lost 6, with 12 bases in between. The CDR3 DNA reads as TGTGCCAGCAGCCCCGGGGGTCGGAAGACCCAGTACTTC. This sequence encodes CASSPGGRKTQYF.

The rearrangement links TRBV3-1 (or the pseudogene TRBV3-2) to TRBJ1-2, with 10 bases lining up with TRBD1. V dropped 3 bases and J dropped 5; count of bases not matched to a gene: 3. The CDR3 is 14 amino acids. The germline CDR1 and CDR2 sequences are LGHDT and YNNKEL (reference sequence). The CDR3 here is CASSHRTGGYGYTF. The DNA of the CDR3 is TGTGCCAGCAGCCACCGGACAGGGGGTTATGGCTACACCTTC.

The chain employs TRBV19 and TRBJ1-1; possible D gene TRBD1, 6 bases. The V gene's germline CDR1 is LNHDA and CDR2 SQIVND (reference sequence). The length of the CDR3 is 13 residues. The ends were cut back, 10 bases at V and 3 bases at J, with 15 bases in the middle. CDR3 DNA sequence: TGTGCCATAAGAAGGACAGTCGACACTGAAGCTTTCTTT. This codes for CAIRRTVDTEAFF.

The chain combines TRBV4-3 with TRBJ2-1; TRBD2 agrees at 7 bases. With 1 base clipped from V and 13 bases from J, the junction kept 4 bases outside the gene matches. The CDR3 consists of 12 residues. Germline V gene lookup returns CDR1 LGHNA and CDR2 YSLEER. This chain's CDR3 is CASSQAGGDQFF. The CDR3 coding sequence is TGCGCCAGCAGCCAAGCTGGGGGGGACCAGTTCTTC.

The J gene is TRBJ1-5, the V gene TRBV12-5, with TRBD1 identical over 8 bases. The CDR3 covers 16 residues. Looked up from germline, CDR1 is LGHNT and CDR2 is FRNRAP. V dropped 5 bases and J dropped 2; count of bases not matched to a gene: 8. The CDR3 loop reads CASGPGQGGRNQPQHF. CDR3 DNA: TGTGCTAGTGGTCCCGGACAGGGCGGACGCAATCAGCCCCAGCATTTT. The variable domain in full, completed from reference TRBV12-5 and TRBJ1-5, reads DARVTQTPRHKVTEMGQEVTMRCQPILGHNTVFWYRQTMMQGLELLAYFRNRAPLDDSGMPKDRFSAEMPDATLATLKIQPSEPRDSAVYFCASGPGQGGRNQPQHFGDGTRLSIL.

This chain uses TRBV13 with TRBJ2-7, with 10 positions matching TRBD2. The germline CDR1 and CDR2 sequences are PRHDT and FYEKMQ (reference sequence). The J segment lost 6 bases and the V segment lost 6 bases, leaving 11 bases of the junction unmatched. The CDR3 runs to 15 residues. The CDR3 protein is CASSLLAGTIAEQYF. The CDR3 DNA reads TGTGCCAGCAGTTTACTAGCGGGAACAATTGCCGAGCAGTACTTC.

This clone was detected a few times. The rearrangement links TRBV25-1 to TRBJ2-2; 10 bases match TRBD2. J was trimmed by 7 bases and V by 6 bases; bases with no gene match: 8. The CDR3 is 15 amino acids. Germline CDR1 is MGHDK and CDR2 is SYGVNS. CDR3 DNA: TGTGCCAGCAGCGTAGCGGGGGGATTACACGGGGAGCTGTTTTTT. Amino acid sequence: CASSVAGGLHGELFF.

This clone came up a few times. The genes are TRBV9 and TRBJ1-2; D uncertain. Between the trimmed V and J ends, which lost 4 bases and 4 bases, there was a span of 14 bases. This CDR3 is 14 amino acids long. Germline-derived CDR1 and CDR2 are SGDLS and YYNGEE. In nucleotides, the CDR3 is TGTGCCAGCAGCCCCGGAGTTAATAGCTATGGCTACACCTTC. This translates into CASSPGVNSYGYTF.

The rearrangement links TRBV6-6 to TRBJ2-7; 8 bases map to TRBD2. From germline, CDR1 is MNHNY and CDR2 SVGAGI (reference sequence). The CDR3 spans 13 residues. V shed 8 bases and J 9 bases; nucleotides not matched to a gene: 12. DNA for the CDR3: TGTGCCAGCCGGGAGGGCAGCCAAGGTGGGCAGTACTTC. Its protein is CASREGSQGGQYF.

This clone was observed a handful of times. The chain carries TRBV5-1 and TRBJ2-4, with TRBD2 as a possible D gene (5 bases). This CDR3 has 14 residues. The V gene's germline CDR1 is SGHRS and CDR2 YFSETQ. The V gene lost 2 bases and the J gene lost 4 bases, with 10 bases spanning the gap. The CDR3 spells CASSLTGLKNIQYF. As DNA, the CDR3 is TGCGCCAGCAGCTTAACGGGGTTAAAAAACATTCAGTACTTC.

The chain employs TRBV28 and TRBJ2-7, with 8 nucleotides matching TRBD1. The CDR3 runs to 15 residues. Germline CDR1 reads MDHEN; CDR2 reads SYDVKM. The V segment lost 4 bases and the J segment 2 bases; nucleotides outside the gene matches: 7. The CDR3 is CASSSSGQAPYEQYF. The CDR3 nucleotides are TGTGCCAGCAGTTCCTCGGGACAGGCCCCCTACGAGCAGTACTTC.

This clone has only a few counts. In the same sample, other DNA sequences code for this CDR3. This chain uses TRBV29-1 with TRBJ2-3; perhaps TRBD2 as D (6 bases). Germline CDR1 SQVTM, CDR2 ANQGSEA. This CDR3 region has 17 residues. The V end was cut by 7 bases, the J end by 0 bases, with 23 bases between. CDR3 sequence reads: CSGRGGGIRGSTDTQYF. The CDR3 coding sequence is TGCAGCGGGAGGGGTGGCGGGATTAGGGGCAGCACAGATACGCAGTATTTT.

The gene calls are TRBV4-1 and TRBJ2-7; 7 bases match TRBD1. The CDR3 contains 13 residues. Germline V CDR1 and CDR2: MGHRA, YSYEKL. Trimming at V came to 2 bases and at J to 7 bases, leaving 5 bases not matched to a gene. In nucleotides, the CDR3 is TGCGCCAGCAGCCAAACGGGACAGAGGGAGCAGTACTTC. Its protein is CASSQTGQREQYF.

The CDR3 region has the DNA TGTGCCAGCAGCTTAGGGACACTGAACACCGGGGAGCTGTTTTTT. It translates to CASSLGTLNTGELFF. The chain couples TRBV13 to TRBJ2-2; D gene uncertain. CDR1 and CDR2 from the germline V gene are PRHDT and FYEKMQ (reference sequence). The CDR3 is 15 amino acids. Trimming pared 0 bases from V and 1 base from J, leaving 6 bases between.

The chain has TRBV25-1 and TRBJ2-5, with D unresolved. Germline V lookup: CDR1 MGHDK, CDR2 SYGVNS. Trimming left V 3 bases short and J 7 bases short, with 9 bases between. The CDR3 length is 12 residues. CDR3 DNA sequence: TGTGCCAGCAGTGATGTACTGTGGACCCAGTACTTC. This gives the protein CASSDVLWTQYF.

V is TRBV5-4 and J is TRBJ1-2, with a tentative D call TRBD1 (5 bases). The CDR3 has 14 residues. Germline V gene lookup returns CDR1 SGHNT and CDR2 YYREEE (reference sequence). Trimming stripped 2 bases from V and 4 bases from J, with 12 bases between. The CDR3 loop is CASSFSGGSYGYTF. For the CDR3, the DNA is TGTGCCAGCAGCTTTTCCGGGGGGAGCTATGGCTACACCTTC.

This chain uses TRBV3-1 (or the pseudogene TRBV3-2) with TRBJ1-2; D ambiguous. The V and J ends lost 3 bases and 3 bases respectively, with 8 bases between them. This CDR3 has 13 amino acids. CDR1 is LGHDT, CDR2 YNNKEL, per germline (reference sequence). The CDR3, as DNA: TGTGCCAGCAGCCACGAAAGAGACTATGGCTACACCTTC. As protein: CASSHERDYGYTF.

The rearrangement links TRBV5-1 to TRBJ2-5; D is perhaps TRBD2 (6 bases). Deletions cut 2 bases from V and 0 bases from J, with 8 bases between. This CDR3 comprises 14 residues. Per the germline V gene, CDR1 is SGHRS and CDR2 is YFSETQ. DNA of the CDR3: TGCGCCAGCAGCTTAGGGGACTACCAAGAGACCCAGTACTTC. It specifies CASSLGDYQETQYF. The complete variable domain, with remaining parts taken from reference TRBV5-1 and TRBJ2-5, reads KAGVTQTPRYLIKTRGQQVTLSCSPISGHRSVSWYQQTPGQGLQFLFEYFSETQRNKGNFPGRFSGRQFSNSRSEMNVSTLELGDSALYLCASSLGDYQETQYFGPGTRLLVL.

The chain combines TRBV7-2 with TRBJ2-3; 7 nucleotides align to TRBD2. The V segment lost 1 base and the J segment 1 base; nucleotides outside the gene matches: 5. CDR1 is SGHTA and CDR2 is FQGNSA in the germline V gene. The length of the CDR3 is 16 residues. The chain's CDR3 is CASSLEGRGGTDTQYF. CDR3 DNA: TGTGCCAGCAGCTTAGAAGGGAGGGGTGGCACAGATACGCAGTATTTT.

The gene calls are TRBV28 and TRBJ2-7, with 7 nucleotides matching TRBD1. Germline V gives CDR1 MDHEN, CDR2 SYDVKM. The length of the CDR3 is 13 residues. V shed 5 bases and J 5 bases; nucleotides not matched to a gene: 6. The CDR3 DNA reads TGTGCCAGCAGTAAGACAGGGATCGACGAGCAGTACTTC. Protein product: CASSKTGIDEQYF.

This clone was detected a few times. The gene calls are TRBV5-1 and TRBJ2-1; 11 bases agree with TRBD2. After removal of 2 bases from V and 4 bases from J, the junction contained 5 bases not matched to a gene. CDR1 is SGHRS, CDR2 YFSETQ, per germline. This CDR3 region has 16 residues. CDR3 coding DNA: TGCGCCAGCAGCTTTATGACTAGCGGGGAGTACAATGAGCAGTTCTTC. It yields the protein CASSFMTSGEYNEQFF.

DNA for the CDR3: TGTGCCAGCAGCCCGGGGTATCGCTATGGCTACACCTTC. Translation gives CASSPGYRYGYTF. The chain couples TRBV14 to TRBJ1-2; D unclear. CDR3 length: 13 residues. The germline gives CDR1 SGHDN, CDR2 FVKESK. Trimming shortened V by 4 bases and J by 4 bases, and 10 bases separated the two germline ends.